These 29 T cell receptor beta chains were sequenced from one sample in a study of T-cell reconstitution after alpha-beta-depleted transplantation in children. For TCRbeta, the library was prepared with unique molecular identifiers. TCRdb fed the PCR reads into MiXCR, producing one record per CDR3 protein. This table has a few hundred thousand distinct CDR3 sequences, 9.5% to 15% appearing once. This sample comprised PBMCs from the stem cell graft donor, obtained from the stem cell graft. The receptors here all came from a human donor who donated a stem cell graft to a child with combined immunodeficiency.

This chain joins TRBV5-1 and TRBJ2-4, with 8 nucleotides matching TRBD1. V was pared by 2 bases and J by 8 bases, with 9 bases of the junction left unmatched. This CDR3 spans 15 amino acids. Looked up from germline, CDR1 is SGHRS and CDR2 is YFSETQ. In DNA form, the CDR3 reads TGCGCCAGCAGCTTCGAACGACAGGGGTGGGACATTCAGTACTTC. Its protein is CASSFERQGWDIQYF.

V and J are TRBV12-3 or TRBV12-4 and TRBJ2-2; 8 positions match TRBD1. There are 15 residues in the CDR3. V lost 4 bases, J lost 7 bases, and 8 bases stayed unmatched. DNA of the CDR3: TGTGCCAGCAGTTCCCCAGGGGGCACGGGCGGGGAGCTGTTTTTT. This encodes CASSSPGGTGGELFF.

This clonotype was detected a few times. V is TRBV7-2 and J is TRBJ2-1; a possible D gene is TRBD1 (5 bases). The CDR3 loop spans 16 amino acids. From germline, CDR1 is SGHTA and CDR2 FQGNSA. V was pared by 5 bases and J by 2 bases, with 16 bases between. The CDR3 coding sequence is TGTGCCAGCAGCAAGGGGCTCGGCAGACCCTACAATGAGCAGTTCTTC. Translating it yields CASSKGLGRPYNEQFF.

This clonotype was found a few times. The V and J genes are TRBV2 and TRBJ2-2; D gene uncertain. Trimming stripped 3 bases from V and 5 bases from J, with 10 bases between. Germline CDR1 reads SNHLY; CDR2 reads FYNNEI. The CDR3 sequence is 14 residues long. The CDR3 sequence is CASSEIVLTGELFF. The CDR3 region has the DNA TGTGCCAGCAGTGAGATAGTCTTGACCGGGGAGCTGTTTTTT. Full variable domain (rest looked up from reference TRBV2 and TRBJ2-2): EPEVTQTPSHQVTQMGQEVILRCVPISNHLYFYWYRQILGQKVEFLVSFYNNEISEKSEIFDDQFSVERPDGSNFTLKIRSTKLEDSAMYFCASSEIVLTGELFFGEGSRLTVL.

This rearrangement joins TRBV27 to TRBJ2-1, with TRBD2 matching over 7 bases. The CDR3 spans 18 residues. Germline CDR1 and CDR2: MNHEY and SMNVEV (reference sequence). Trimming removed 5 bases from V and 0 bases from J; junction bases left unmatched: 13. CDR3 region: CASSDSRLAGISYNEQFF. DNA of the CDR3: TGTGCCAGCAGTGACAGTAGACTAGCTGGGATCTCCTACAATGAGCAGTTCTTC.

This chain connects TRBV11-2 to TRBJ2-5; a possible D gene is TRBD2 (5 bases). Germline CDR1 and CDR2: SGHAT and FQNNGV. The germline V and J ends were trimmed by 2 bases and 4 bases, with 11 bases remaining between them. This CDR3 has 14 amino acids. As DNA, the CDR3 is TGTGCCAGCAGCTTAAGCGGCGTTTTAGAGACCCAGTACTTC. This translates into CASSLSGVLETQYF.

DNA of the CDR3: TGTGCCAGCAGTCCCTATGAGTCCCCAACCTACGAGCAGTACTTC. Its translation is CASSPYESPTYEQYF. This rearrangement joins TRBV27 to TRBJ2-7; D gene uncertain. CDR1 is MNHEY and CDR2 is SMNVEV in the germline V gene (reference sequence). There are 15 residues in the CDR3. The ends were cut back, 5 bases at V and 2 bases at J, with 16 bases in the middle.

This clonotype was counted at least ten times. The V gene is TRBV18, the J gene TRBJ2-1; D is uncertain. Trimming stripped 3 bases from V and 5 bases from J, with 5 bases between. CDR1 is KGHSH, CDR2 LQKENI, per germline. This CDR3 is built from 12 residues. As DNA, the CDR3 is TGTGCCAGCTCACCTCTAGACAATGAGCAGTTCTTC. Translation: CASSPLDNEQFF.

This clonotype was detected a few times. The V gene is TRBV20-1, the J gene TRBJ2-7; D gene uncertain. V was pared by 0 bases and J by 0 bases, with 9 bases between. CDR1 DFQATT and CDR2 SNEGSKA come from the germline V gene (reference sequence). This CDR3 contains 14 residues. The CDR3 region has the DNA TGCAGTGCTAGAGATACCCGGAGCTCCTACGAGCAGTACTTC. It specifies CSARDTRSSYEQYF.

The V and J genes are TRBV29-1 and TRBJ1-1; 10 nucleotides agree with TRBD1. There are 12 residues in the CDR3. Germline CDR1 and CDR2: SQVTM and ANQGSEA. The V and J ends lost 8 bases and 4 bases, in that order; junction bases with no gene match: 4. The CDR3 DNA follows: TGCAGCTTCCGGACAGGGGGCACTGAAGCTTTCTTT. Residues: CSFRTGGTEAFF.

This clonotype was observed at least ten times. CDR3 amino acids: CASSPRANTEAFF. CDR3 in DNA: TGTGCCAGCAGCCCCCGGGCGAACACTGAAGCTTTCTTT. V usage is TRBV7-9 and J usage is TRBJ1-1; D not resolved. V lost 5 bases and J lost 1, with 8 bases in between. This CDR3 is built from 13 residues. Germline V gene sequence: CDR1 SEHNR, CDR2 FQNEAQ (reference sequence).

This chain uses TRBV5-1 with TRBJ1-3; D gene unclear. CDR3 size: 16 residues. The V end was cut by 3 bases, the J end by 0 bases, with 13 bases between. CDR1 SGHRS and CDR2 YFSETQ come from the germline V gene. For the CDR3, the DNA is TGCGCCAGCAGCTCTTCCGGGGTCACCTCTGGAAACACCATATATTTT. The encoded protein is CASSSSGVTSGNTIYF. The full variable domain, rest sourced from reference TRBV5-1 and TRBJ1-3, is KAGVTQTPRYLIKTRGQQVTLSCSPISGHRSVSWYQQTPGQGLQFLFEYFSETQRNKGNFPGRFSGRQFSNSRSEMNVSTLELGDSALYLCASSSSGVTSGNTIYFGEGSWLTVV.

Only a few counts were recorded for this clonotype. The V gene is TRBV7-9, the J gene TRBJ2-5; the D gene could be TRBD1 or TRBD2 (6 bases each). V gave up 7 bases and J gave up 5 bases, with 14 bases separating them. This CDR3 region has 13 residues. The germline gives CDR1 SEHNR, CDR2 FQNEAQ (reference sequence). The CDR3 bases are TGTGCCAGCACCGGAGGGGGAGGTGAGACCCAGTACTTC. Protein: CASTGGGGETQYF.

The chain joins TRBV20-1 to TRBJ2-7, with TRBD2 matching 12 bases. V was clipped by 7 bases and J by 5 bases; unmatched bases: 9. CDR1 and CDR2 from the germline V gene are DFQATT and SNEGSKA (reference sequence). The CDR3 length is 14 residues. In DNA form, the CDR3 reads TGCAGTGTTCTCCCGGGACTAGCGGGTAACGAGCAGTACTTC. Translation gives CSVLPGLAGNEQYF.

V gene TRBV7-8 combines with J gene TRBJ2-1, with 7 bases that match TRBD2. V shed 1 base, J shed 10 bases, and the junction held 16 bases outside the gene matches. The germline V gene encodes CDR1 SGHVS and CDR2 FQNEAQ. The length of the CDR3 is 17 residues. The CDR3 loop reads CASSLGQGLAASGEQFF. CDR3 in DNA: TGTGCCAGCAGCTTAGGTCAGGGTCTAGCGGCCTCGGGGGAGCAGTTCTTC. Filled out from reference TRBV7-8 and TRBJ2-1, the complete variable domain reads GAGVSQSPRYKVAKRGQDVALRCDPISGHVSLFWYQQALGQGPEFLTYFQNEAQLDKSGLPSDRFFAERPEGSVSTLKIQRTQQEDSAVYLCASSLGQGLAASGEQFFGPGTRLTVL.

This clonotype was recorded a few times. The rearrangement uses TRBV5-1 and TRBJ1-5; D gene unclear. Trimming left V 0 bases short and J 5 bases short, with 9 bases between. The germline V gene encodes CDR1 SGHRS and CDR2 YFSETQ. The CDR3 is made up of 14 amino acids. The CDR3 loop is CASSLGEPHQPQHF. CDR3 in DNA: TGCGCCAGCAGCTTGGGGGAGCCCCATCAGCCCCAGCATTTT.

This clonotype was recorded a few times. One end of the junction does not line up with germline, which may come from a read error. The V gene is TRBV7-2, the J gene TRBJ2-3; TRBD2 might be the D (7 bases). Germline-derived CDR1 and CDR2 are SGHTA and FQGNSA. The CDR3 length is 15 residues. DNA for the CDR3: TGTGCCAGCAGCTTAGATGGGAGGGCAACGGGGGGCAGAAATTTT. Amino acid sequence: CASSLDGRATGGRNF.

The chain couples TRBV5-6 to TRBJ2-7; possibly TRBD1 for D (6 bases). The V end was cut by 1 base, the J end by 2 bases, with 13 bases between. Germline V gene sequence: CDR1 SGHDT, CDR2 YYEEEE. This CDR3 has 15 residues. This CDR3 is CASSLYLTGPYEQYF. CDR3 DNA sequence: TGTGCCAGCAGCTTGTATCTAACAGGGCCCTACGAGCAGTACTTC.

The gene calls are TRBV4-3 and TRBJ2-3; 7 positions match TRBD2. CDR3 length: 16 amino acids. Germline V gene sequence: CDR1 LGHNA, CDR2 YSLEER. Trimming removed 0 bases from V and 4 bases from J; junction bases left unmatched: 7. CDR3 residues: CASSQDAPGGPDTQYF. CDR3 DNA: TGCGCCAGCAGCCAAGATGCTCCGGGAGGCCCAGATACGCAGTATTTT.

There are many counts of this clonotype. The rearrangement uses TRBV6-5 and TRBJ2-3, with 9 positions matching TRBD2. This CDR3 spans 14 amino acids. The V gene end was trimmed by 5 bases and the J gene end by 2 bases; junction bases not matched to a gene: 2. Germline values: CDR1 MNHEY, CDR2 SVGAGI. The CDR3 DNA sequence: TGTGCCAGCAGTCCTAGCGGGGTCACAGATACGCAGTATTTT. Translating gives CASSPSGVTDTQYF.

The chain couples TRBV7-2 to TRBJ2-5, with 11 nucleotides matching TRBD2. Germline CDR1 and CDR2: SGHTA and FQGNSA. The CDR3 is made up of 16 amino acids. Trimming cost V 5 bases and J 4 bases; bases outside gene matches: 9. The CDR3 bases are TGTGCCAGCAGCCCGAATAGCGGGAGGGCCGCAGAGACCCAGTACTTC. This codes for CASSPNSGRAAETQYF.

This clonotype was picked up a small number of times. CDR3 region: CSAPGPSGYNEQFF. DNA for the CDR3: TGCAGTGCGCCCGGTCCTAGCGGTTACAATGAGCAGTTCTTC. The chain joins TRBV20-1 to TRBJ2-1, with 7 bases identical to TRBD2. The germline V gene encodes CDR1 DFQATT and CDR2 SNEGSKA (reference sequence). CDR3 length: 14 residues. V lost 6 bases and J lost 4; bases outside the gene matches: 9.

In its sample, this clonotype was seen many times. The CDR3 DNA follows: TGCAGTGCCGGGAGTATGAACACTGAAGCTTTCTTT. Its translation is CSAGSMNTEAFF. The chain recombines TRBV20-1 with TRBJ1-1; D gene unclear. Germline loops: CDR1 DFQATT, CDR2 SNEGSKA (reference sequence). V was shortened by 6 bases and J by 0 bases, with 8 bases between the two germline ends. This CDR3 is built from 12 residues.

This rearrangement joins TRBV12-3 or TRBV12-4 to TRBJ1-1, with 8 bases that match TRBD1. The ends lost 6 bases at V and 7 bases at J; junction bases unmatched: 4. The CDR3 loop spans 12 amino acids. The CDR3 coding sequence is TGTGCCAGCAGGGGGACAGGCTATGAAGCTTTCTTT. Residues: CASRGTGYEAFF.

This clonotype was counted many times. The J gene is TRBJ2-2, the V gene TRBV9; D possibly corresponds to TRBD1 (5 bases). From germline, CDR1 is SGDLS and CDR2 YYNGEE. CDR3 length: 13 residues. V was pared by 0 bases and J by 7 bases, with 7 bases between. The CDR3 coding sequence is TGTGCCAGCAGCGTAGAGGGGTACGGGGAGCTGTTTTTT. The encoded protein is CASSVEGYGELFF.

The V gene is TRBV20-1, the J gene TRBJ2-1; TRBD2 matches at 7 bases. The CDR3 has 13 residues. The V segment lost 6 bases and the J segment 8 bases; nucleotides outside the gene matches: 10. The germline gives CDR1 DFQATT, CDR2 SNEGSKA (reference sequence). This chain's CDR3 is CSAGGSWRDEQFF. CDR3 in DNA: TGCAGTGCGGGAGGGTCTTGGAGGGATGAGCAGTTCTTC.

This clonotype has more than one count but fewer than ten. The rearrangement uses TRBV4-2 and TRBJ2-2; perhaps TRBD2 as D (6 bases). The germline V gene has CDR1 LGHNA and CDR2 YNFKEQ. This CDR3 comprises 16 residues. Trimming shortened V by 0 bases and J by 1 base, and 9 bases separated the two germline ends. CDR3: CASSQDGGRNTGELFF. Here the CDR3 DNA reads TGTGCCAGCAGCCAAGATGGGGGGAGGAACACCGGGGAGCTGTTTTTT.

This chain uses TRBV4-1 with TRBJ1-5, with 7 bases lining up with TRBD1. The CDR3 extends over 15 amino acids. Germline-derived CDR1 and CDR2 are MGHRA and YSYEKL. The V segment lost 4 bases and the J segment 5 bases; nucleotides outside the gene matches: 8. As DNA, the CDR3 is TGCGCCAGCAGCCGGGGGCAGGGGGGGGATCAGCCCCAGCATTTT. Translating it yields CASSRGQGGDQPQHF.

This clonotype came up a few times. The rearrangement uses TRBV12-3 or TRBV12-4 and TRBJ2-4; D call uncertain. With 1 base removed from V and 4 bases from J, the gap between germline ends came to 5 bases. This CDR3 is 13 amino acids long. The CDR3 region is CASSLGSKNIQYF. The CDR3, as DNA: TGTGCCAGCAGTTTAGGGAGTAAAAACATTCAGTACTTC.